The 8 T cell receptor beta chains presented below share a single source sample, sequenced in a study of blood T cell repertoires in COVID-19. The method was immunoSEQ multiplex PCR; TCRdb's version includes in-frame clones alone and lacks a portion of them. The repertoire consists of hundreds of thousands of clones, with about nine tenths occurring once and the leading ten covering 9.5%. Material for sequencing was PBMCs or T cells enriched from blood (not recorded which). These receptor sequences come from a woman aged 40 to 50 who had recovered from COVID-19.

This sequence joins TRBV7-2 and TRBJ2-7; 12 positions match TRBD2. The germline CDR1 and CDR2 sequences are SGHTA and FQGNSA. The ends lost 6 bases at V and 4 bases at J; junction bases unmatched: 7. This CDR3 spans 15 amino acids. DNA for the CDR3: TGTGCCAGCAGTGCAGGGACTAGCGGGCTTTACGAGCAGTACTTC. This codes for CASSAGTSGLYEQYF.

This clone was seen a handful of times. The chain employs TRBV28 and TRBJ2-3; D unclear. Per germline, CDR1 MDHEN and CDR2 SYDVKM. The CDR3 consists of 16 residues. Trimming stripped 6 bases from V and 0 bases from J, with 16 bases between. CDR3 residues: CASSLPHISSTDTQYF. The DNA for the CDR3 is TGTGCCAGCAGCCTCCCCCACATCTCTAGCACAGATACGCAGTATTTT.

The CDR3 spells CASSPLGGPYNEQFF. The CDR3 DNA sequence: TGTGCCAGTAGTCCTCTAGGGGGCCCTTACAATGAGCAGTTCTTC. This rearrangement joins TRBV19 to TRBJ2-1; 7 bases are a match to TRBD1. Germline assignment: CDR1 LNHDA and CDR2 SQIVND (reference sequence). This CDR3 is 15 amino acids long. J was trimmed by 4 bases and V by 5 bases; bases with no gene match: 8.

The chain has TRBV7-2 and TRBJ1-6; 8 nucleotides line up with TRBD1. J was trimmed by 6 bases and V by 0 bases; bases with no gene match: 1. This CDR3 is 15 amino acids long. From germline, CDR1 is SGHTA and CDR2 FQGNSA. The CDR3 spells CASSLADRGNSPLHF. The DNA for the CDR3 is TGTGCCAGCAGCTTAGCCGACAGGGGTAATTCACCCCTCCACTTT.

The rearrangement uses TRBV6-4 and TRBJ2-1; D unresolved. The CDR3 contains 13 residues. The ends were cut back, 2 bases at V and 8 bases at J, with 10 bases in the middle. Germline V gene lookup returns CDR1 MRHNA and CDR2 SNTAGT. CDR3 DNA sequence: TGTGCCAGCAGTGACGCCTCTAGTGATGAGCAGTTCTTC. Translation: CASSDASSDEQFF.

The chain employs TRBV5-4 and TRBJ1-6; D may be TRBD1 (5 bases). Germline-derived CDR1 and CDR2 are SGHNT and YYREEE (reference sequence). The V end lost 0 bases, the J end lost 7 bases, and 14 bases lay between the germline ends. The CDR3 length is 16 residues. CDR3 protein: CASSLGVGAANSPLHF. CDR3 in DNA: TGTGCCAGCAGCTTGGGGGTAGGGGCGGCGAATTCACCCCTCCACTTT.

This chain joins TRBV2 and TRBJ1-4; no definite D call. V lost 5 bases and J lost 3, with 16 bases in between. Germline V gene data show CDR1 as SNHLY and CDR2 as FYNNEI. CDR3 length: 16 amino acids. The CDR3 DNA follows: TGTGCCAGCAGTACGGCCACAGAAGAGTCTAATGAAAAACTGTTTTTT. This codes for CASSTATEESNEKLFF.

This chain links TRBV6-2 or TRBV6-3 with TRBJ1-5, with 10 bases fitting TRBD1. With V trimmed by 7 bases and J by 2 bases, 17 bases remained unmatched. The length of the CDR3 is 19 residues. The V gene's germline CDR1 is MNHEY and CDR2 SVGEGT. Here the CDR3 reads CASTPRRDRGGIGNQPQHF. In DNA form, the CDR3 reads TGTGCCAGCACCCCTCGCCGGGACAGGGGAGGGATAGGCAATCAGCCCCAGCATTTT.